Shown below are 5 T cell receptor beta chains from a single sample sequenced in a study of T cells in Graves' hyperthyroidism and ophthalmopathy. Amplification yielded TCR beta CDR3 regions, with RNA transcripts as the source. Using the HTBI primer set, a first-round RT-PCR was run on the TCR CDR3. One entry per CDR3 protein results from TCRdb running MiXCR on the multiplex PCR reads. The sample carries 550,000 to 600,000 distinct CDR3 sequences, 14% recorded once. Input material: blood. These receptor sequences come from a woman younger than 30 with Graves' ophthalmopathy.

The CDR3, as DNA: TGTGCCAGCAGCCGTGCCGGGACTAGCGGGATCGCAGATACGCAGTATTTT. It encodes CASSRAGTSGIADTQYF. This chain uses TRBV7-3 with TRBJ2-3; 13 bases agree with TRBD2. The CDR3 covers 17 residues. V was pared by 5 bases and J by 4 bases, with 9 bases of the junction left unmatched. Germline CDR1 is SGHTA and CDR2 is FQGTGA. Supplemented by reference TRBV7-3 and TRBJ2-3, the full variable domain reads GAGVSQTPSNKVTEKGKYVELRCDPISGHTALYWYRQSLGQGPEFLIYFQGTGAADDSGLPNDRFFAVRPEGSVSTLKIQRTERGDSAVYLCASSRAGTSGIADTQYFGPGTRLTVL.

V usage is TRBV6-1 and J usage is TRBJ2-3; possibly TRBD1 or TRBD2 for D (5 bases each). Germline CDR1 is MNHNS and CDR2 is SASEGT. The V gene lost 8 bases and the J gene lost 2 bases, with 17 bases spanning the gap. The CDR3 is made up of 15 amino acids. The chain's CDR3 is CASVIDSGATDTQYF. DNA for the CDR3: TGTGCCAGCGTTATAGACAGCGGTGCCACAGATACGCAGTATTTT.

This clonotype was observed at least ten times. The V and J genes are TRBV27 and TRBJ2-7; 7 bases map to TRBD1. This CDR3 has 14 residues. Losses at the gene ends were 3 bases for V and 4 bases for J; bases not matched to a gene: 6. Germline CDR1 reads MNHEY; CDR2 reads SMNVEV (reference sequence). CDR3 protein: CASSLTGLGYEQYF. The CDR3 coding sequence is TGTGCCAGCAGTTTGACAGGGTTAGGTTACGAGCAGTACTTC.

The chain links TRBV2 to TRBJ2-3; TRBD2 matches at 16 bases. There are 18 residues in the CDR3. V shed 6 bases, J shed 3 bases, and the junction held 9 bases outside the gene matches. CDR1 SNHLY and CDR2 FYNNEI come from the germline V gene. The CDR3 nucleotides are TGTGCCAGCAGAGCGGGACTAGCGGGAGGGCCTTGGACAGATACGCAGTATTTT. Translation gives CASRAGLAGGPWTDTQYF. The variable domain in full, completed from reference TRBV2 and TRBJ2-3, reads EPEVTQTPSHQVTQMGQEVILRCVPISNHLYFYWYRQILGQKVEFLVSFYNNEISEKSEIFDDQFSVERPDGSNFTLKIRSTKLEDSAMYFCASRAGLAGGPWTDTQYFGPGTRLTVL.

This clonotype showed up just a few times. The rearrangement uses TRBV20-1 and TRBJ1-4; 9 bases agree with TRBD1. Losses at the gene ends were 6 bases for V and 7 bases for J; bases not matched to a gene: 6. Per the germline V gene, CDR1 is DFQATT and CDR2 is SNEGSKA (reference sequence). This CDR3 contains 13 residues. This CDR3 reads CSARTGAGEKLFF. In DNA, the CDR3 is TGCAGTGCCCGGACAGGGGCCGGTGAAAAACTGTTTTTT.